One and the same sample provided the 7 T cell receptor beta chains below, sequenced in a study of blood T cell repertoires in COVID-19. Clones were sequenced by immunoSEQ multiplex PCR, and TCRdb holds only the in-frame ones, with some missing. The sample includes 150,000 to 200,000 clones, roughly 82% of them seen just once. Sample: peripheral blood. The source is a woman aged 70-85 years with acute or convalescent COVID-19.

The CDR3 DNA reads as TGTGCCAGCAGTGCCGGAACAGGGATGTTTGTGACCCAGTACTTC. It codes for CASSAGTGMFVTQYF. V and J are TRBV2 and TRBJ2-5; D possibly corresponds to TRBD1 (6 bases). Germline CDR1 SNHLY, CDR2 FYNNEI. V was pared by 4 bases and J by 7 bases, with 19 bases between. CDR3 length equals 15 residues.

The genes are TRBV18 and TRBJ1-2; D might be TRBD1 (5 bases). This CDR3 contains 14 residues. Germline assignment: CDR1 KGHSH and CDR2 LQKENI. V gave up 2 bases and J gave up 7 bases, with 14 bases separating them. CDR3 coding DNA: TGTGCCAGCTCACCAACTCAGGGAGGCGGTGGCTACACCTTC. Protein sequence: CASSPTQGGGGYTF.

The chain is built from TRBV2 and TRBJ1-2; 8 bases are a match to TRBD1. The trim removed 7 bases at V and 4 bases at J, leaving 11 bases unmatched. This CDR3 contains 15 residues. Germline CDR1 is SNHLY and CDR2 is FYNNEI. The CDR3, as DNA: TGTGCCAGCACTACCAGCGGACAGGGAATCTATGGCTACACCTTC. Protein: CASTTSGQGIYGYTF.

The rearrangement uses TRBV7-9 and TRBJ2-3; TRBD2 agrees at 9 bases. The CDR3 sequence is 14 residues long. Trimming took 5 bases from V and 6 from J; bases not matched to a gene: 6. In germline, CDR1 is SEHNR, CDR2 FQNEAQ (reference sequence). The CDR3 nucleotides are TGTGCCAGCAGCCCGGGACTAGCTCCTGATACGCAGTATTTT. Translated, it gives CASSPGLAPDTQYF.

This sequence joins TRBV3-1 (or the pseudogene TRBV3-2) and TRBJ2-5, with D possibly matching TRBD1 (6 bases). V was cut by 5 bases and J by 11 bases, with 21 bases left in between. The CDR3 has 14 amino acids. Looked up from germline, CDR1 is LGHDT and CDR2 is YNNKEL (reference sequence). CDR3 amino acids: CASSKAGTRVNQYF. As DNA, the CDR3 is TGTGCCAGCAGCAAAGCCGGGACAAGGGTTAATCAGTACTTC.

The count of this clone is one. J is TRBJ2-1 and V is TRBV6-2 or TRBV6-3; a weak D match, TRBD1 (6 bases). The CDR3 has 13 residues. Germline loops: CDR1 MNHEY, CDR2 SVGEGT. Trimming cost V 5 bases and J 6 bases, with 11 bases left between them. CDR3 coding DNA: TGTGCCAGCAGTCGTACAGGGCGCAATGAGCAGTTCTTC. Translation: CASSRTGRNEQFF.

This clone was seen once. The chain links TRBV4-1 to TRBJ2-1; D possibly corresponds to TRBD2 (6 bases). The CDR3 is 16 residues long. Between the trimmed V and J ends, which lost 5 bases and 1 base, there was a span of 15 bases. CDR1 is MGHRA and CDR2 is YSYEKL in the germline V gene. CDR3 bases: TGCGCCAGCAGCATGGTTTCGACTAGATCCTACAATGAGCAGTTCTTC. Translation gives CASSMVSTRSYNEQFF.